This T cell receptor beta chain is from a study of blood T cells in healthy people across ages. A second PCR, run for roughly 7 to 12 cycles, used a sample-barcoded 5' primer plus a J-beta primer mix. TCRdb re-called the 5' RACE reads through MiXCR, storing one row per CDR3 protein. The sample carries around 800,000 distinct CDR3 sequences, around 24% recorded once. All donors came from Russia, were Caucasian and healthy, and spanned ages roughly 6 to 95. The extraction recovered at least 5.5 micrograms of total RNA per sample. This clonotype came up a few times. The CDR3 has 16 residues. Trimming took 6 bases from V and 1 from J; bases not matched to a gene: 9. Germline values: CDR1 MDHEN, CDR2 SYDVKM. These sequences were also reported in another study, on T cells of mothers and their children. This second report adds: The study recruited three healthy Caucasian mothers and their six children as donors.

This clonotype originated in a boy between 10 and 17 years old in good health. This chain joins TRBV28 and TRBJ2-4; 7 nucleotides agree with TRBD1. Sequencing was carried out using blood. Here the CDR3 DNA reads TGTGCCAGCAGCCCAATCTCGGACAGGGCCAAAAACATTCAGTACTTC. It yields the protein CASSPISDRAKNIQYF.